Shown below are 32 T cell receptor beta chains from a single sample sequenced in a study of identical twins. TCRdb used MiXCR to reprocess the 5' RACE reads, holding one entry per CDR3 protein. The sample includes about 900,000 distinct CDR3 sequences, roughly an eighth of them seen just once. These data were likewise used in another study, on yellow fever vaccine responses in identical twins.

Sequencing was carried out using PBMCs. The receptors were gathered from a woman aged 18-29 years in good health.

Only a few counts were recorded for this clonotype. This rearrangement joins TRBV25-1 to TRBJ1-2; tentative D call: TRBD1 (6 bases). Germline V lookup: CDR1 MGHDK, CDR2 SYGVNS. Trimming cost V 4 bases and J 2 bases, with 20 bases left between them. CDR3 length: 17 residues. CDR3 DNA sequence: TGTGCCAGCAGTGGCGAACCCGGACAGACGCTCAACTATGGCTACACCTTC. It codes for CASSGEPGQTLNYGYTF.

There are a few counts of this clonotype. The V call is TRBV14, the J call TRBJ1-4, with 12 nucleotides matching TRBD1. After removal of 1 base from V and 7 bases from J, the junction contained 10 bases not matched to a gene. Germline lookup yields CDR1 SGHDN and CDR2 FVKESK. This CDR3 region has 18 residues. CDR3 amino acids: CASSQARDRGRFGEKLFF. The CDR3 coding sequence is TGTGCCAGCAGCCAAGCCCGGGACAGGGGGCGCTTCGGTGAAAAACTGTTTTTT.

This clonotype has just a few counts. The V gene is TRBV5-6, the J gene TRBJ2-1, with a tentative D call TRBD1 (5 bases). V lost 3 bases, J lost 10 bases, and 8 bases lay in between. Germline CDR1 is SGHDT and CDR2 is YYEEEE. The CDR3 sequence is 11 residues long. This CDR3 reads CASSWKGEQFF. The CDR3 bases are TGTGCCAGCAGCTGGAAGGGGGAGCAGTTCTTC.

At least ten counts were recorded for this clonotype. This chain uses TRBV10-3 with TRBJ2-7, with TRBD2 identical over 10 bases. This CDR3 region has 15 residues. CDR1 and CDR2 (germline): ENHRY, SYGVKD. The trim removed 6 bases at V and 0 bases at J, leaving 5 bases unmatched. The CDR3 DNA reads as TGTGCCATCAGAGTAGCGGGGGGTCCCTCCTACGAGCAGTACGTC. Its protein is CAIRVAGGPSYEQYV.

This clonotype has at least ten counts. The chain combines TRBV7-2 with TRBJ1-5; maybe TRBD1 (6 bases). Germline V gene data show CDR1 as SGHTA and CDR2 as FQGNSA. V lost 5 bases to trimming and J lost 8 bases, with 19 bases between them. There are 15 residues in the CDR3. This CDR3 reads CASSPGAQGREPQHF. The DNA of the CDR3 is TGTGCCAGCAGCCCGGGGGCCCAGGGGAGAGAGCCCCAGCATTTT. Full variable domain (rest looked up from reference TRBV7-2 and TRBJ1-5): GAGVSQSPSNKVTEKGKDVELRCDPISGHTALYWYRQSLGQGLEFLIYFQGNSAPDKSGLPSDRFSAERTGGSVSTLTIQRTQQEDSAVYLCASSPGAQGREPQHFGDGTRLSIL.

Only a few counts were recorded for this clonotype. The CDR3 is CASRSTGSYNEQFF. Written as DNA, the CDR3 is TGTGCCAGCAGATCTACAGGGTCCTACAATGAGCAGTTCTTC. This sequence joins TRBV28 and TRBJ2-1, with D possibly matching TRBD1 (6 bases). The CDR3 is 14 residues long. Germline V gene data show CDR1 as MDHEN and CDR2 as SYDVKM. Trimming took 6 bases from V and 1 from J, leaving 10 bases between them. Looking up the rest from reference TRBV28 and TRBJ2-1 gives the full variable domain: DVKVTQSSRYLVKRTGEKVFLECVQDMDHENMFWYRQDPGLGLRLIYFSYDVKMKEKGDIPEGYSVSREKKERFSLILESASTNQTSMYLCASRSTGSYNEQFFGPGTRLTVL.

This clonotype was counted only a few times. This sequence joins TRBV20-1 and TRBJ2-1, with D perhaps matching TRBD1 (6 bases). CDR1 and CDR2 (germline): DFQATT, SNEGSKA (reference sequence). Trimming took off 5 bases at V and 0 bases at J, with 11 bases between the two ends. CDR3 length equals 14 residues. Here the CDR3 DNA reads TGCAGTGCTGAGAGGGGGAGCTCCTACAATGAGCAGTTCTTC. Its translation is CSAERGSSYNEQFF.

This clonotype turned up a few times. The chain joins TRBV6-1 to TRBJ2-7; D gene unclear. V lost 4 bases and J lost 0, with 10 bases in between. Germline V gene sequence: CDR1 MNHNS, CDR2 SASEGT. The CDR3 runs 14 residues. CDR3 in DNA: TGTGCCAGCAGTGCCAGTGGACGCTCCTACGAGCAGTACGTC. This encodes CASSASGRSYEQYV.

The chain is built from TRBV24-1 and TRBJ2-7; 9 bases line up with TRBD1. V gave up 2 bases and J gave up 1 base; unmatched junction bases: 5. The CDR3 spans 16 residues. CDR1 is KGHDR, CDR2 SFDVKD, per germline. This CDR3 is CATSDSGTGRSYEQYF. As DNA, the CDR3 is TGTGCCACCAGTGATTCCGGGACAGGGAGGTCCTACGAGCAGTACTTC.

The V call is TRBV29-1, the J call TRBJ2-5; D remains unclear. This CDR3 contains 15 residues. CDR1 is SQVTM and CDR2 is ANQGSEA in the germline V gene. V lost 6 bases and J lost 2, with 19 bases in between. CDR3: CSVEMLLSEQETQYF. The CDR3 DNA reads TGCAGCGTCGAAATGTTACTAAGTGAGCAAGAGACCCAGTACTTC.

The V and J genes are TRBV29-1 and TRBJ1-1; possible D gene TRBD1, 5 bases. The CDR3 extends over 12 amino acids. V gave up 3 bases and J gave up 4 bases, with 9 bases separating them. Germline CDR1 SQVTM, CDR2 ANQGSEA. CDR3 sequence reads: CSVDSGSTEAFF. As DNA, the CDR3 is TGCAGCGTTGATTCAGGGAGCACTGAAGCTTTCTTT.

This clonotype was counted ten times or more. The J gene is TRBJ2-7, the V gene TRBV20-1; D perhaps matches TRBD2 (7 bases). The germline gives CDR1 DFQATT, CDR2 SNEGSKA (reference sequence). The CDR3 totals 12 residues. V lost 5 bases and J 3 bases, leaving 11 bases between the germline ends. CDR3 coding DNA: TGCAGTGCTGAGAGGGGGGGCTACGAGCAGTACTTC. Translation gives CSAERGGYEQYF.

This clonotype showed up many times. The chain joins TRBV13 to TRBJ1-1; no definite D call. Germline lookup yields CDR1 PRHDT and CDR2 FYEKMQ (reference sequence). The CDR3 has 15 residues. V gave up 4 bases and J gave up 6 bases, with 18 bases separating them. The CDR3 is CASSSPSSGYPEAFF. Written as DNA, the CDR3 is TGTGCCAGCAGCTCCCCGTCGTCGGGCTATCCTGAAGCTTTCTTT.

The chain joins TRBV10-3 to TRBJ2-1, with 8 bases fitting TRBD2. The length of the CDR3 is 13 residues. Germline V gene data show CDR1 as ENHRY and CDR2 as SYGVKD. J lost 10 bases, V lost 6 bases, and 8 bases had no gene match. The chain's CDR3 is CAISGTREGEQFF. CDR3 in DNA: TGTGCCATCAGCGGGACTAGGGAAGGGGAGCAGTTCTTC.

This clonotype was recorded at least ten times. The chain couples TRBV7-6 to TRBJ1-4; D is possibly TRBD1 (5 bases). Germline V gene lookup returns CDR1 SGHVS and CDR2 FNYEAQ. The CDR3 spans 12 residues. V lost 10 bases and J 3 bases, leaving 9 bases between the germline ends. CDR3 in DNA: TGTGCCACCCGACAGCCTAATGAAAAACTGTTTTTT. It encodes CATRQPNEKLFF.

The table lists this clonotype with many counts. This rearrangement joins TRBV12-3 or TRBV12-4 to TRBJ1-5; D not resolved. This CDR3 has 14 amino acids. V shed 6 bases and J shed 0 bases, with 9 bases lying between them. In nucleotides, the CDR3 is TGTGCCAGCAGCAACAGTGTTAGCAATCAGCCCCAGCATTTT. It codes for CASSNSVSNQPQHF.

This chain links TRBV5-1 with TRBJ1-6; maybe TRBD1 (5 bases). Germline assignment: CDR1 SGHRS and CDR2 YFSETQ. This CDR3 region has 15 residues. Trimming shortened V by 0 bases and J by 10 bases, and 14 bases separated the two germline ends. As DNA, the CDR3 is TGCGCCAGCAGCTTGGCGGGCAGGGATAGGTCACCCCTCCACTTT. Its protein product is CASSLAGRDRSPLHF.

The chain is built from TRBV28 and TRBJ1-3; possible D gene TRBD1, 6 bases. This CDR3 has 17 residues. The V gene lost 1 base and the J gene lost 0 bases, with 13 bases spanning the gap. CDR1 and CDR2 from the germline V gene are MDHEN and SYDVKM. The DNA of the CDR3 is TGTGCCAGCAGTTTATTGGCAGGGGCGAGCTCTGGAAACACCATATATTTT. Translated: CASSLLAGASSGNTIYF.

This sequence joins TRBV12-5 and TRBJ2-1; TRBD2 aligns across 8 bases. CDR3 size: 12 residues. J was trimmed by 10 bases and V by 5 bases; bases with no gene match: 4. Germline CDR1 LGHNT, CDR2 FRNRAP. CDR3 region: CASGLLAGEQFF. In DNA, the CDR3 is TGTGCTAGTGGTCTCTTAGCGGGGGAGCAGTTCTTC.

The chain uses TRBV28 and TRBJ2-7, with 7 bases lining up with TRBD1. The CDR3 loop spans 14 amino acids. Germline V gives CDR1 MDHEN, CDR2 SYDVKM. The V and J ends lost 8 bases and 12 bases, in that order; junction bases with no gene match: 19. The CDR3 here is CASDKNPATGYLYV. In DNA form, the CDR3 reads TGTGCCAGCGATAAAAACCCCGCGACAGGGTATTTGTACGTC.

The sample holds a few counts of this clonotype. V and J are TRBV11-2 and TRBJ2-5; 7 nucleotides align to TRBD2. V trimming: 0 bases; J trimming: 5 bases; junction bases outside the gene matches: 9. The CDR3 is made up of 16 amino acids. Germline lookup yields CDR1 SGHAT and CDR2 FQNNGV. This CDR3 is CASSLDWREGRETQYF. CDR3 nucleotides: TGTGCCAGCAGCTTAGATTGGAGGGAGGGCAGGGAGACCCAGTACTTC.

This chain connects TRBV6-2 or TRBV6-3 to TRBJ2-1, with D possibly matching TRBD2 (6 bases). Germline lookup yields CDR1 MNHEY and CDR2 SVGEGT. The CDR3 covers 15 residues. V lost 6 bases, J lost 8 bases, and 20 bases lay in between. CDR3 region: CASSRAGTLSDEQFF. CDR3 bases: TGTGCCAGCAGCAGGGCGGGGACCCTGAGCGATGAGCAGTTCTTC.

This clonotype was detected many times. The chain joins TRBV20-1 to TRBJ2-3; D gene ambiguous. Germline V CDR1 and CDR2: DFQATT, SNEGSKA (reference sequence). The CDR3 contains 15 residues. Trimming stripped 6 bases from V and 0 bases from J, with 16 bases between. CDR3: CSAQSLTTSTDTQYF. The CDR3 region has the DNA TGCAGTGCCCAATCACTTACCACTAGCACAGATACGCAGTATTTT.

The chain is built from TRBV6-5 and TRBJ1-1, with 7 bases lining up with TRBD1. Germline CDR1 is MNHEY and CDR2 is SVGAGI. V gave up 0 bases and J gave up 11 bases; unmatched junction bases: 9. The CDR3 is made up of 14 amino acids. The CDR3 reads CASSYSRDSRGAFF. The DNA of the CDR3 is TGTGCCAGCAGTTACTCCCGGGACAGCCGCGGGGCTTTCTTT.

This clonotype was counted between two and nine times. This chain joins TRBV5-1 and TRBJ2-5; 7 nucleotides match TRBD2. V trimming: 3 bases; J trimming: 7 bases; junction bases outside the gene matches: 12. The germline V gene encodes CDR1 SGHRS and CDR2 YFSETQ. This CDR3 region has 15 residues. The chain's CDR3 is CASSSSLASGMTQYF. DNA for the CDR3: TGCGCCAGCAGCTCGTCCCTGGCTAGCGGTATGACCCAGTACTTC.

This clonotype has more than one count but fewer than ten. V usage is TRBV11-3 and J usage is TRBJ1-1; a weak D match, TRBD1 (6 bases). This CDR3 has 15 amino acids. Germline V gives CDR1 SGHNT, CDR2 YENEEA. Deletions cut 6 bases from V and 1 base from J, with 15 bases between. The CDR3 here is CASRSTGTQNTEAFF. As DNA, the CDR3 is TGTGCCAGCAGGTCCACCGGGACACAGAACACTGAAGCTTTCTTT.

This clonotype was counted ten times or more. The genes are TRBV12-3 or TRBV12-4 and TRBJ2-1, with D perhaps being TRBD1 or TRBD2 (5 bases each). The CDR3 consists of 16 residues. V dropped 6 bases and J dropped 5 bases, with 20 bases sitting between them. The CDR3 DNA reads TGTGCCAGCAGCAAGAGGTGGGGGAGACCAGACAATGAGCAGTTCTTC. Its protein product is CASSKRWGRPDNEQFF.

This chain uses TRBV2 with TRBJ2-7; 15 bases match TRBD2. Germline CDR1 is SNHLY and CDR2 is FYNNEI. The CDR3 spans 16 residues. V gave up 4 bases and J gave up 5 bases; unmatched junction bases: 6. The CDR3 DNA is TGTGCCAGCAGTGGGTGGACTAGCGGGAGGGTCGACGAGCAGTACTTC. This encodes CASSGWTSGRVDEQYF.

The CDR3 sequence: CASSYSGTSSYEQYF. The CDR3 DNA sequence: TGTGCCAGCAGTTACTCGGGGACTAGCTCCTACGAGCAGTACTTC. J is TRBJ2-7 and V is TRBV6-5; TRBD2 matches 8 bases. This CDR3 comprises 15 residues. Germline CDR1 MNHEY, CDR2 SVGAGI. Trimming cost V 0 bases and J 0 bases; bases outside gene matches: 1.

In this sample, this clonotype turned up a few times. The CDR3 coding sequence is TGTGCCAGCAGTGAAGAAGTTGTAGCGGGAGAAGATACGCAGTATTTT. Translation: CASSEEVVAGEDTQYF. The rearrangement joins TRBV2 to TRBJ2-3, with 9 positions matching TRBD2. The germline V gene encodes CDR1 SNHLY and CDR2 FYNNEI. The V segment lost 1 base and the J segment 5 bases; nucleotides outside the gene matches: 7. This CDR3 contains 16 residues.

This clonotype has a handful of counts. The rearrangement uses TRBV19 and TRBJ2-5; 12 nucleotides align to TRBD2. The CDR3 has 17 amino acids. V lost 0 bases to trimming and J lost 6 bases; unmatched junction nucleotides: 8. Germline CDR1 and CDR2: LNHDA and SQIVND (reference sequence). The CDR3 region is CASSIDLAGGLYQTQYF. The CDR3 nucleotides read TGTGCCAGTAGTATAGACCTAGCGGGAGGGCTCTATCAGACCCAGTACTTC.

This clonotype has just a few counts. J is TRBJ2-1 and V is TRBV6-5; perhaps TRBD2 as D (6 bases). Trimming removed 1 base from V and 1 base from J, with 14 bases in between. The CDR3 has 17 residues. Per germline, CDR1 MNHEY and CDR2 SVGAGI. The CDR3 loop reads CASSYYGTPISYNEQFF. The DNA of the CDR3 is TGTGCCAGCAGTTACTACGGGACTCCCATTTCCTACAATGAGCAGTTCTTC.